In its sample, the clone carrying this TCR beta chain was seen a few times. The antigen remains undetermined. TCRdb independently ran MiXCR on the 5' RACE reads; one entry per CDR3 protein. The data show a few hundred thousand distinct CDR3 sequences, 20% seen once. The data belong to a study of CD8 T cells in ankylosing spondylitis. Study-level points and caveats: Some of the motif variants had earlier been found in reactive arthritis patients' fluid and blood. Clones linked to disease were reported to show significant enrichment in matched ankylosing spondylitis synovial fluid.

The V gene's germline CDR1 is MNHNS and CDR2 SASEGT. The CDR3 contains 15 residues. Trimming left V 6 bases short and J 2 bases short, with 16 bases between. The sequenced sample consisted of blood, either unsorted or a sorted T cell fraction (not recorded which). The receptor was isolated from a female donor with ankylosing spondylitis or in good health (not recorded which). The chain links TRBV6-1 to TRBJ1-2; tentative D call: TRBD1 (5 bases). The CDR3 nucleotides read TGTGCCAGCAGCCGGACTTCAGGGTCAAACTATGGCTACACCTTC. It codes for CASSRTSGSNYGYTF.